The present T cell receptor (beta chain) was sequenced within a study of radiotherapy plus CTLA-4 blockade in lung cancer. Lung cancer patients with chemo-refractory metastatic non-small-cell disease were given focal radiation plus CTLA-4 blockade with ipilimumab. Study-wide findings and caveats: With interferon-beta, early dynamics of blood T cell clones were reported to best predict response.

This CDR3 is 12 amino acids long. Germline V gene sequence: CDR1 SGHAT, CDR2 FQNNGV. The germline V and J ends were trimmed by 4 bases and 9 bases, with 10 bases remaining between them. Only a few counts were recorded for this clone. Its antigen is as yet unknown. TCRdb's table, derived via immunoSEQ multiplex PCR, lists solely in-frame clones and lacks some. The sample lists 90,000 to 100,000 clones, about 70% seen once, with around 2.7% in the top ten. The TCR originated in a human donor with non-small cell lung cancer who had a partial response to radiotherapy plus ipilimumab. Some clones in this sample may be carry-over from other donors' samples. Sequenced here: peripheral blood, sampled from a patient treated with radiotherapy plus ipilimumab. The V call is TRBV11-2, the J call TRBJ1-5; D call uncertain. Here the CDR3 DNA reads TGTGCCAGCAGCTCGACATCTGGGCCCCAGCATTTT. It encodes CASSSTSGPQHF.